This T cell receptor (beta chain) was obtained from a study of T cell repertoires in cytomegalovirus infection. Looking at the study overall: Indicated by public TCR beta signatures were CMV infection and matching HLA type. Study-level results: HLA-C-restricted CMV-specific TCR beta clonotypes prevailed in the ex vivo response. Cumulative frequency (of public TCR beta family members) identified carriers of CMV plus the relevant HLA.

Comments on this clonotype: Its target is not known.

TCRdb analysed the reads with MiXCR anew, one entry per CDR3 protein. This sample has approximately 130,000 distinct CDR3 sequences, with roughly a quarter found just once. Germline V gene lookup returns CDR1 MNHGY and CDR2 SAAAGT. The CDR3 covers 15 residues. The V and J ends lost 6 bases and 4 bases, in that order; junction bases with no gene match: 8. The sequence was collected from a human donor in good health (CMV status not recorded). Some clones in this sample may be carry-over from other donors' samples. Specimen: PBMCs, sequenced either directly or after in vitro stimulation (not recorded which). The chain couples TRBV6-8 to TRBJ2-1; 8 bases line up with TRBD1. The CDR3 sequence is CASSTGDRRYNEQFF. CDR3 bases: TGTGCCAGCAGCACGGGGGACAGGAGATACAATGAGCAGTTCTTC.